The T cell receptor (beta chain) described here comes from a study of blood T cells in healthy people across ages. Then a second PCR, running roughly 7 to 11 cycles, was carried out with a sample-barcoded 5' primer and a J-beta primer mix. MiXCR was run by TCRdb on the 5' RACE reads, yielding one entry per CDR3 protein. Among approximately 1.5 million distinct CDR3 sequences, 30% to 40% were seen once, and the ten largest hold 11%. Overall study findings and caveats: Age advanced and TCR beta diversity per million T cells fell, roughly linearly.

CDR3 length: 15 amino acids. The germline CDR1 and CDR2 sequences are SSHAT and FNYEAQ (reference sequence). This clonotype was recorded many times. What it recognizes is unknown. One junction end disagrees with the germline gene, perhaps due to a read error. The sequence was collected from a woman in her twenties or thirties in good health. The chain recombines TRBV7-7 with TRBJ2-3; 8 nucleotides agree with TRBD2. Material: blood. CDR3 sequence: CASSLVPGGTDTQYF. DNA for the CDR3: TGCGCCAGCAGCTTGGTTCCGGGGGGGACAGATACGCAGTATTTT.